This T cell receptor (beta chain) was sequenced during a study of blood T cell repertoires in COVID-19. The V gene end was trimmed by 5 bases and the J gene end by 4 bases; junction bases not matched to a gene: 5. CDR1 is LNHDA, CDR2 SQIVND, per germline (reference sequence). The CDR3 has 14 amino acids. Original handling: Estimates of nucleated cell counts were drawn from the amplification of reference gene primers. TCRdb's table, derived via immunoSEQ multiplex PCR, lists solely in-frame clones and lacks some. V, J and clone size are taken as reported in that table, and D and trimming were inferred from the DNA itself. The table includes 200,000 to 300,000 clones, about 80% detected once.

The chain has TRBV19 and TRBJ1-2; TRBD1 matches 9 bases. The sequenced sample was PBMCs or T cells enriched from blood (not recorded which). The sequence derives from a woman aged 40 to 50 who had been exposed to COVID-19. CDR3 DNA: TGTGCCAGTAGTCAACAGGGGGCAATCTATGGCTACACCTTC. Its translation is CASSQQGAIYGYTF.